The T cell receptor beta chain described here comes from a study of radiotherapy plus CTLA-4 blockade in lung cancer. The study treated chemo-refractory metastatic non-small-cell lung cancer patients with focal radiation plus ipilimumab CTLA-4 blockade. This table comes from immunoSEQ multiplex PCR, and its TCRdb copy is limited to in-frame clones, with some not included. Of tens of thousands of clones listed, approximately 84% are singletons. Germline lookup yields CDR1 SGHNT and CDR2 YYREEE (reference sequence). V trimming: 1 base; J trimming: 3 bases; junction bases outside the gene matches: 3. This CDR3 contains 15 residues.

The clonotype comes from a human donor with non-small cell lung cancer who had a partial response to radiotherapy plus ipilimumab. Sample: peripheral blood, taken from a patient treated with radiotherapy plus ipilimumab. This chain links TRBV5-4 with TRBJ2-2; TRBD1 aligns across 7 bases. CDR3 coding DNA: TGTGCCAGCAGCTTGACAGGGGCAGACACCGGGGAGCTGTTTTTT. It yields the protein CASSLTGADTGELFF. The variable domain in full, with the rest retrieved from reference TRBV5-4 and TRBJ2-2, is ETGVTQSPTHLIKTRGQQVTLRCSSQSGHNTVSWYQQALGQGPQFIFQYYREEENGRGNFPPRFSGLQFPNYSSELNVNALELDDSALYLCASSLTGADTGELFFGEGSRLTVL.